This T cell receptor beta chain was captured in a study of identifying expanded T cells in peripheral blood. The CDR3 totals 14 residues. Per the germline V gene, CDR1 is LNHDA and CDR2 is SQIVND (reference sequence). V dropped 3 bases and J dropped 7 bases, with 13 bases sitting between them. This clone was detected once. Using immunoSEQ multiplex PCR, the repertoire was profiled, and TCRdb retains in-frame clones only, with some absent. Seen here are just over 90,000 clones, almost 90% observed once, and the top ten hold around 4.3%. The receptor was isolated from a person between 18 and 75 years old in good health. Sequenced material: blood. This sequence joins TRBV19 and TRBJ2-1; TRBD1 is a possible D gene (6 bases). DNA for the CDR3: TGTGCCAGTAGTATGGGCAGGGGCGTGAATGAGCAGTTCTTC. This gives the protein CASSMGRGVNEQFF.